These 8 T cell receptor beta chains were sequenced from one sample in a study of shared clonotypes between healthy human individuals. Profiling relied on immunoSEQ multiplex PCR, and the TCRdb table lists in-frame clones only, not all of them. In the table there are around 690,000 clones, about 90% of which are singletons. Specimen: memory CD8+ T cells from PBMCs. The sample's subset: CD45RO+ cells pooled with CCR7-negative TemRA cells. All receptors derive from a man younger than 35 in good health. Some clones in this sample may be carry-over from other donors' samples.

The chain is built from TRBV11-1 and TRBJ2-1; 16 nucleotides agree with TRBD2. This CDR3 comprises 17 residues. The V gene's germline CDR1 is SGHAT and CDR2 FQDESV (reference sequence). V shed 0 bases, J shed 10 bases, and the junction held 6 bases outside the gene matches. CDR3 bases: TGTGCCAGCAGCTTAGCGCGGGGGACTAGCGGGAGGGGAGAGCAGTTCTTC. Its protein is CASSLARGTSGRGEQFF.

This chain uses TRBV11-2 with TRBJ1-2, with D tentatively TRBD1 (5 bases). Germline V gene data show CDR1 as SGHAT and CDR2 as FQNNGV. The CDR3 is made up of 18 amino acids. Trimming pared 0 bases from V and 4 bases from J, leaving 21 bases between. CDR3 loop: CASSLDWTRGQPIYGYTF. CDR3 DNA sequence: TGTGCCAGCAGCTTAGACTGGACAAGGGGCCAGCCTATCTATGGCTACACCTTC.

This clone was seen just once. The DNA of the CDR3 is TGTGCCAGCAGCTTCCCGTCCTCGGGGGCCAACGTCCTGACTTTC. This gives the protein CASSFPSSGANVLTF. The chain joins TRBV5-6 to TRBJ2-6; D is ambiguous. Germline CDR1 and CDR2: SGHDT and YYEEEE. The CDR3 extends over 15 amino acids. V was cut by 2 bases and J by 4 bases, with 10 bases left in between.

This chain uses TRBV11-2 with TRBJ2-1, with TRBD2 matching 12 bases. Per germline, CDR1 SGHAT and CDR2 FQNNGV. J gave up 7 bases and V 4 bases, and 8 bases lay outside the gene matches. The CDR3 length is 16 residues. DNA for the CDR3: TGTGCCAGCAGCTCAAGGACTAGCGGGATGCAAAATGAGCAGTTCTTC. Amino acids: CASSSRTSGMQNEQFF.

This clone was recorded once. V gene TRBV27 combines with J gene TRBJ2-7; possibly TRBD1 or TRBD2 for D (6 bases each). V was trimmed by 7 bases and J by 2 bases, leaving 18 bases between them. There are 15 residues in the CDR3. The germline V gene encodes CDR1 MNHEY and CDR2 SMNVEV (reference sequence). This CDR3 is CASNARGGSTYEQYF. In DNA form, the CDR3 reads TGTGCCAGCAACGCAAGAGGGGGGTCGACCTACGAGCAGTACTTC.

This chain uses TRBV4-1 with TRBJ1-4; 8 bases line up with TRBD1. Germline-derived CDR1 and CDR2 are MGHRA and YSYEKL. The V gene end was trimmed by 1 base and the J gene end by 3 bases; junction bases not matched to a gene: 1. The CDR3 length is 15 residues. The CDR3 DNA reads as TGCGCCAGCAGCCAAGGACAGGGGCCTAATGAAAAACTGTTTTTT. It specifies CASSQGQGPNEKLFF.

This rearrangement joins TRBV6-6 to TRBJ2-7; 7 nucleotides match TRBD1. Losses at the gene ends were 5 bases for V and 2 bases for J; bases not matched to a gene: 6. The CDR3 covers 14 residues. The germline gives CDR1 MNHNY, CDR2 SVGAGI (reference sequence). The chain's CDR3 is CASSTEGATYEQYF. As DNA, the CDR3 is TGTGCCAGCAGTACAGAGGGGGCTACCTACGAGCAGTACTTC.

V is TRBV19 and J is TRBJ2-7; no clear D. CDR1 LNHDA and CDR2 SQIVND come from the germline V gene (reference sequence). Trimming removed 8 bases from V and 3 bases from J, with 20 bases in between. CDR3 length: 15 amino acids. The CDR3 coding sequence is TGTGCCAGTCGAAGTAGCAGTAAGGCCTTCTACGAGCAGTACTTC. Translated: CASRSSSKAFYEQYF.